This record looks at one T cell receptor beta chain sequence and its context. The antigen remains unidentified. The data are from a study of cytomegalovirus exposure and HLA in healthy donors. Study outcomes and limitations: A few V segments could not be told apart, such as TRBV6-2 and TRBV6-3, and were left out. Analysis was carried out at a later point, and it linked a missense DCLRE1C variant to TCR beta V- and J-gene trimming.

PCR was performed using 60 Vbeta and 13 Jbeta primers. Profiling relied on immunoSEQ multiplex PCR, and the TCRdb table lists in-frame clones only, not all of them. The sample holds 95,000 to 110,000 clones; about 80% are singletons and the top ten take 5% to 6.5%. Germline values: CDR1 MNHEY, CDR2 SMNVEV (reference sequence). Trimming took 3 bases from V and 5 from J, leaving 23 bases between them. This CDR3 comprises 18 residues. Donors consisted of healthy bone marrow donors. Sequencing used PBMCs. The sequence came from a man in his fifties or sixties in good health and CMV-seropositive. The chain couples TRBV27 to TRBJ2-1, with D perhaps matching TRBD2 (5 bases). The chain's CDR3 is CASSFSGNPSTLHNEQFF. The CDR3 DNA reads as TGTGCCAGCAGTTTTTCCGGGAATCCCAGCACTCTACACAATGAGCAGTTCTTC.